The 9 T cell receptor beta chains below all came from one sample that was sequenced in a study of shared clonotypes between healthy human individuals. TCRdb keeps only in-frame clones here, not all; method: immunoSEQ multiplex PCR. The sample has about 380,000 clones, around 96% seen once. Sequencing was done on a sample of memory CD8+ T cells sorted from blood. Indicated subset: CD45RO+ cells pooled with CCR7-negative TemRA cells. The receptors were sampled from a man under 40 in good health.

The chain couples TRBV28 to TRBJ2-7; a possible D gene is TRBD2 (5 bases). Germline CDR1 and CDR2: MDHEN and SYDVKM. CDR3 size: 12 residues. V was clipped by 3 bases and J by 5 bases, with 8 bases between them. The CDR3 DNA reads TGTGCCAGCAGTTTGTCCGGGAACGAGCAGTACTTC. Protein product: CASSLSGNEQYF.

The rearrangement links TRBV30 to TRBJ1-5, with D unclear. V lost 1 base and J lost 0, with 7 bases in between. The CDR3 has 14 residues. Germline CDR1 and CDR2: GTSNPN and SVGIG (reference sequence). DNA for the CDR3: TGTGCCTGGAGTGAGCACTATAGCAATCAGCCCCAGCATTTT. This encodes CAWSEHYSNQPQHF.

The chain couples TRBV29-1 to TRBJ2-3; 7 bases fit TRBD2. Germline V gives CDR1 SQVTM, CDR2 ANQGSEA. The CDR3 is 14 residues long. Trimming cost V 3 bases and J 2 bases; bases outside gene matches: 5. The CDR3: CSVEGGSDTDTQYF. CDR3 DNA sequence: TGCAGCGTTGAGGGCGGGAGTGACACAGATACGCAGTATTTT.

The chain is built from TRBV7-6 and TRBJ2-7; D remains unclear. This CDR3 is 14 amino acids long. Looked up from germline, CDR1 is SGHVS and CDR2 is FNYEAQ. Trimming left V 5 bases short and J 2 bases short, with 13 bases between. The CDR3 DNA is TGTGCCAGCAGCCCTAGGATGGAGACCTACGAGCAGTACTTC. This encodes CASSPRMETYEQYF.

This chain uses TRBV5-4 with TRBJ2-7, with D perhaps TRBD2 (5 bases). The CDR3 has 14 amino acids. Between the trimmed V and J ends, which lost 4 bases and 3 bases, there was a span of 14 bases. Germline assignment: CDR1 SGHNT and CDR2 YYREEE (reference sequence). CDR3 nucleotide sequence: TGTGCCAGCAGCATAGGACCCGGGGACTACGAGCAGTACTTC. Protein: CASSIGPGDYEQYF.

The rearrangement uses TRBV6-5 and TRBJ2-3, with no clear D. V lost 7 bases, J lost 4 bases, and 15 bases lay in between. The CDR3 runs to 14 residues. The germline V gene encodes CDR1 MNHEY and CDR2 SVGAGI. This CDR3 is CASKGFWSADTQYF. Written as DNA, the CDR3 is TGTGCCAGCAAGGGTTTCTGGAGCGCAGATACGCAGTATTTT.

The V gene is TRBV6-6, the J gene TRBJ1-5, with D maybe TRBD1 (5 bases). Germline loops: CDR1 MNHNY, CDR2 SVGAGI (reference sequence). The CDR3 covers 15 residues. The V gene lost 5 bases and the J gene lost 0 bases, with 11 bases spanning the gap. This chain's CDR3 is CASSLDSYSNQPQHF. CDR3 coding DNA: TGTGCCAGCAGTCTCGACAGCTATAGCAATCAGCCCCAGCATTTT.

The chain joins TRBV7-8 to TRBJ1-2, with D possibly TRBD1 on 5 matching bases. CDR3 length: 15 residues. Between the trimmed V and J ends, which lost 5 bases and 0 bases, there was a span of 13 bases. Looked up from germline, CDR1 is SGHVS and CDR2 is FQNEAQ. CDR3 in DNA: TGTGCCAGCAGCCCCGAAGCGGGGCCTAACTATGGCTACACCTTC. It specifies CASSPEAGPNYGYTF.

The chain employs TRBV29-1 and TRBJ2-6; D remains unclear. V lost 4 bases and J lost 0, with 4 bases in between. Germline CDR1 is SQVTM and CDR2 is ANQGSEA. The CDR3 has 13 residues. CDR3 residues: CSVAGSGANVLTF. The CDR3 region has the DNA TGCAGCGTTGCGGGCTCTGGGGCCAACGTCCTGACTTTC.